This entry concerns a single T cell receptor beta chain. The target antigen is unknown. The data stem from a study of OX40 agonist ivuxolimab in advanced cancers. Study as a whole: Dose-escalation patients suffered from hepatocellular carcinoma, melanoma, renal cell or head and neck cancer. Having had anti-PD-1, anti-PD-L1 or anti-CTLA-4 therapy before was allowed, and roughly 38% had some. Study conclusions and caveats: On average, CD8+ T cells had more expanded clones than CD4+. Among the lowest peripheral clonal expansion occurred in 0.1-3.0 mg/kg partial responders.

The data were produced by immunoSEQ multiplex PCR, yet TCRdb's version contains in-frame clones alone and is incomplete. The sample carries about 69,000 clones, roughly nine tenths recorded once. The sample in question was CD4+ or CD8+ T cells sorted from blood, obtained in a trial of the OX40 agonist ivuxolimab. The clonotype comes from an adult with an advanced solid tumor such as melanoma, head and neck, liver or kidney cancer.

The CDR3 bases are TGTGCCAGCAGTCCTCGACAGAGTTTGGGCTATGGCTACACCTTC. Protein product: CASSPRQSLGYGYTF. J is TRBJ1-2 and V is TRBV2, with a weak D call TRBD1 (5 bases). Trimming took 5 bases from V and 4 from J, leaving 17 bases between them. Germline loops: CDR1 SNHLY, CDR2 FYNNEI. CDR3 length: 15 residues.